This T cell receptor beta chain was sequenced in a study of vaccination and CD4 T cells after COVID-19. This clonotype has a handful of counts. Antigen: not known. Treatment in this sample: approximately 10-day PBMC culture with coronavirus spike peptide pools or control peptides (ViraFEST assay). T cells were expanded with peptide pools, and expanded clonotypes were identified by TCR sequencing. With 6 bases removed from V and 7 bases from J, the gap between germline ends came to 16 bases. The CDR3 has 13 residues. Germline lookup yields CDR1 MNHNS and CDR2 SASEGT. With the Oncomine TCR Beta short-read assay, DNA from cultured CD4+ T cells was sequenced. Using its own MiXCR run on the PCR reads, TCRdb lists one record per CDR3 protein. The sample consists of 10,000 to 15,000 distinct CDR3 sequences, around a third of them appearing once.

The clonotype originates from a human donor who received a COVID-19 vaccine. V is TRBV6-1 and J is TRBJ2-7; tentative D call: TRBD1 (6 bases). The material sequenced was CD4+ T cells from blood, cultured in vitro, taken before SARS-CoV-2 vaccination. CDR3 sequence reads: CASRVGHLREQYF. CDR3 sequence (DNA): TGTGCCAGCAGGGTGGGACATTTGCGGGAGCAGTACTTC.